This TCR beta chain was captured by sequencing in a study of cytomegalovirus exposure and HLA in healthy donors. Overall study context: The early release's HLA-typed donors yielded some 85 million unique TCRs.

Study observations and caveats: Available immune exposure information covered CMV serostatus only.

With regard to this clone: What it binds is unknown.

Germline V gene sequence: CDR1 WSHSY, CDR2 SAAADI. The CDR3 length is 12 residues. Trimming shortened V by 7 bases and J by 8 bases, and 14 bases separated the two germline ends. The PCR employed 60 Vbeta primers together with 13 Jbeta primers. The data were produced by immunoSEQ multiplex PCR, yet TCRdb's version contains in-frame clones alone and is incomplete. There are around 100,000 clones in the sample; 60% to 80% occur only once, and roughly 5% lies in the top ten. This sequence was found in a woman aged 25 to 45 in good health and CMV-seropositive. V gene TRBV10-2 combines with J gene TRBJ1-2; tentatively, D is TRBD1 (5 bases). Input material: PBMCs. The DNA for the CDR3 is TGCGCCAGCATGGCGGGGGTAAAAGGCTACACCTTC. Its protein is CASMAGVKGYTF.